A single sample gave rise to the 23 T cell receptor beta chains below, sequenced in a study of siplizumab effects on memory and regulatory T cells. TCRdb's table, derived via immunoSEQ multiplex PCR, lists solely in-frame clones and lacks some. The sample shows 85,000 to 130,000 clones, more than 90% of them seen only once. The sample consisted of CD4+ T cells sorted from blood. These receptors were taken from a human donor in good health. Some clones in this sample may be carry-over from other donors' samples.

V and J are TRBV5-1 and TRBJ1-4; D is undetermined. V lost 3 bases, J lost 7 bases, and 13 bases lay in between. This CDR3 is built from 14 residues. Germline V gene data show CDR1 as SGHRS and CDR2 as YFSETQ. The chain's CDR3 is CASSSEAHSEKLFF. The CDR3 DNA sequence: TGCGCCAGCAGCTCTGAAGCCCACAGTGAAAAACTGTTTTTT.

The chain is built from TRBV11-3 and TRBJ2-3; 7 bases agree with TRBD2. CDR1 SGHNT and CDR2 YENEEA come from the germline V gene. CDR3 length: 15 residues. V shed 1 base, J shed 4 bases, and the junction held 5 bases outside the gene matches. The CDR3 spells CASSLATGGPDTQYF. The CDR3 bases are TGTGCCAGCAGCTTAGCCACGGGAGGTCCAGATACGCAGTATTTT.

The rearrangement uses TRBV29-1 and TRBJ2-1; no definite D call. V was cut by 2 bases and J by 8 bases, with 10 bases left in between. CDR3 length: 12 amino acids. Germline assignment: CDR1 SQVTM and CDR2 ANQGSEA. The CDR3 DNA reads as TGCAGCGTTGAACTTATCACGGATGAGCAGTTCTTC. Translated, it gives CSVELITDEQFF.

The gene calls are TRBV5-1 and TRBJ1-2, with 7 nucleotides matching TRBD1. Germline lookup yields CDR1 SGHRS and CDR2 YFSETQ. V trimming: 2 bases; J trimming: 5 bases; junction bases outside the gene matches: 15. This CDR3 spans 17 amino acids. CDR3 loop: CASSFTAMEGAGYGYTF. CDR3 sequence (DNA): TGCGCCAGCAGCTTCACGGCAATGGAGGGGGCAGGGTATGGCTACACCTTC.

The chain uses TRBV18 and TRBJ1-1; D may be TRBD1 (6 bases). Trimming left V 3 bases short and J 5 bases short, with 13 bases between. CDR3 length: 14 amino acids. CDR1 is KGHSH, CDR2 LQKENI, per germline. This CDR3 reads CASSPRDIGTEAFF. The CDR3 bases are TGTGCCAGCTCACCTAGGGACATTGGAACTGAAGCTTTCTTT. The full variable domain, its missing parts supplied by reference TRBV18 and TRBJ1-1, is NAGVMQNPRHLVRRRGQEARLRCSPMKGHSHVYWYRQLPEEGLKFMVYLQKENIIDESGMPKERFSAEFPKEGPSILRIQQVVRGDSAAYFCASSPRDIGTEAFFGQGTRLTVV.

CDR3 bases: TGTGCCAGCAGTTCTAGCGGAGGAGCCTACAATGAGCAGTTCTTC. It encodes CASSSSGGAYNEQFF. The chain uses TRBV6-1 and TRBJ2-1; 7 positions match TRBD2. Germline values: CDR1 MNHNS, CDR2 SASEGT. V shed 5 bases, J shed 2 bases, and the junction held 6 bases outside the gene matches. This CDR3 has 15 amino acids.

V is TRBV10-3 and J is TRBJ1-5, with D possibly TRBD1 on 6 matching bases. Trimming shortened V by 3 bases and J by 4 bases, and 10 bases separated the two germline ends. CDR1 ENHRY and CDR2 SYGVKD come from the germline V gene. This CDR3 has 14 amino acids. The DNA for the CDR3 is TGTGCCATCAGTGAAGGGGGAGGGAATCAGCCCCAGCATTTT. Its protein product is CAISEGGGNQPQHF.

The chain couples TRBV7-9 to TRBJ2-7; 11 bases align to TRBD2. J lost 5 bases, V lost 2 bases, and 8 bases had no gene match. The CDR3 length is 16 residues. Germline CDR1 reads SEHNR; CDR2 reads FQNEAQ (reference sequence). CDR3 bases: TGTGCCAGCAGCTTAATACTAGCGGGAGTCCCCCACGAGCAGTACTTC. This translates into CASSLILAGVPHEQYF.

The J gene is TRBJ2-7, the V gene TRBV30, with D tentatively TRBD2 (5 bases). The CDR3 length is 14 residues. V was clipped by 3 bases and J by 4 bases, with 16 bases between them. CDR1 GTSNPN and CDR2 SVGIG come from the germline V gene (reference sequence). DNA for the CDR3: TGTGCCTGGAGGGAAGTCGGGGTGGGATACGAGCAGTACTTC. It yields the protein CAWREVGVGYEQYF. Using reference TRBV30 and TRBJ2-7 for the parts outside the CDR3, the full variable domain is SQTIHQWPATLVQPVGSPLSLECTVEGTSNPNLYWYRQAAGRGLQLLFYSVGIGQISSEVPQNLSASRPQDRQFILSSKKLLLSDSGFYLCAWREVGVGYEQYFGPGTRLTVT.

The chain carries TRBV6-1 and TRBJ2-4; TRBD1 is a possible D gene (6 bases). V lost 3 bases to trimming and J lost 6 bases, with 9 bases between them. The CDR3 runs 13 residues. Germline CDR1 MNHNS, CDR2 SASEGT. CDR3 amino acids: CASSETGGNIQYF. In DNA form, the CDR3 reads TGTGCCAGCAGTGAGACAGGTGGAAACATTCAGTACTTC.

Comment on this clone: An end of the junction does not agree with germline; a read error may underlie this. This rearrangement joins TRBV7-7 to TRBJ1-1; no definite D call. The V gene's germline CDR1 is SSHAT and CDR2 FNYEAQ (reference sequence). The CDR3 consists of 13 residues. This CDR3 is CASSLAPDGEAFF. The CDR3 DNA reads TGTGCTAGCAGCTTAGCCCCGGACGGGGAGGCTTTCTTT.

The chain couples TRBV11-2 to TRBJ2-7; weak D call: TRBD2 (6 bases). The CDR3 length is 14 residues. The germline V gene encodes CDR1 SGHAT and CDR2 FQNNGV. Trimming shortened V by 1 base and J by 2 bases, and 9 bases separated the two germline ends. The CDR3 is CASSLAGDPYEQYF. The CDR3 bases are TGTGCCAGCAGCTTAGCGGGAGACCCCTACGAGCAGTACTTC.

The CDR3 here is CASSLGANNEQFF. As DNA, the CDR3 is TGTGCCAGTAGTTTAGGGGCTAACAATGAGCAGTTCTTC. The V gene is TRBV19, the J gene TRBJ2-1; possible D gene TRBD1, 5 bases. Germline V gene sequence: CDR1 LNHDA, CDR2 SQIVND (reference sequence). Trimming shortened V by 5 bases and J by 5 bases, and 10 bases separated the two germline ends. The CDR3 is 13 amino acids.

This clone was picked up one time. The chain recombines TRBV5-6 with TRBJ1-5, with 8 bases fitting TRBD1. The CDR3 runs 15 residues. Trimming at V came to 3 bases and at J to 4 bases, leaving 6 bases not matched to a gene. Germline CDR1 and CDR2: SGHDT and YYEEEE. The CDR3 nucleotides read TGTGCCAGCAGCTCACCAAGGACAGGGAATCAGCCCCAGCATTTT. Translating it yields CASSSPRTGNQPQHF.

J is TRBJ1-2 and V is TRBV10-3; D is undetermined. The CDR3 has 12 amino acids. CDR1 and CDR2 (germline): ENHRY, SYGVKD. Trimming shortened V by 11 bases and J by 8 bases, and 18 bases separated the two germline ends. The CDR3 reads CASQLGAGGYTF. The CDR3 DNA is TGTGCCTCCCAACTGGGCGCGGGGGGCTACACCTTC.

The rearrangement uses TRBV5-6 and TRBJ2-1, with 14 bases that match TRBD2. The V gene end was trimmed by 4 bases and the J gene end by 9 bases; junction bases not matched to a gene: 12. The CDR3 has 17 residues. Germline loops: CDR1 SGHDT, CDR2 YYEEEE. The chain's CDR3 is CASSKGLAGVVGGEQFF. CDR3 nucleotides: TGTGCCAGCAGCAAGGGACTAGCGGGAGTGGTAGGCGGTGAGCAGTTCTTC.

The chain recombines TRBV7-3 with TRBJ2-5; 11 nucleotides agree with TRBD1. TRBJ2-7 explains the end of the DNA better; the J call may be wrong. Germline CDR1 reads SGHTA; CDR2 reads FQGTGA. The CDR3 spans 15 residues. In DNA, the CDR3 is TGTGCCAGCAGCCCCACGGGACAGGGGGGCCACGAGCAGTACTTC. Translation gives CASSPTGQGGHEQYF.

In nucleotides, the CDR3 is TGTGCCAGCACCTCCGGACAGCATCAAGAGACCCAGTACTTC. Translated, it gives CASTSGQHQETQYF. V and J are TRBV28 and TRBJ2-5, with D maybe TRBD1 (6 bases). The germline V gene encodes CDR1 MDHEN and CDR2 SYDVKM. CDR3 length equals 14 residues. Trimming removed 7 bases from V and 2 bases from J, with 14 bases in between.

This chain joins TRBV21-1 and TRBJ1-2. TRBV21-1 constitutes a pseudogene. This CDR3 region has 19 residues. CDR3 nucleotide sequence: TGTGCCAGCAGCAAAGCGAGGCAGGTCCACCGGAATGGGGTCTATGGCTACACCTTC. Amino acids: CASSKARQVHRNGVYGYTF.

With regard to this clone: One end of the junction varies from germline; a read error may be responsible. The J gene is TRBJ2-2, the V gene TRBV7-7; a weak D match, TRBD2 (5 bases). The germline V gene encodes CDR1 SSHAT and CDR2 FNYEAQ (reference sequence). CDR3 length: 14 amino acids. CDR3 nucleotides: TGTGCTAGCAGCTTAGAAAGGCGGGCCGGGGAGCTGTTTTTT. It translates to CASSLERRAGELFF.

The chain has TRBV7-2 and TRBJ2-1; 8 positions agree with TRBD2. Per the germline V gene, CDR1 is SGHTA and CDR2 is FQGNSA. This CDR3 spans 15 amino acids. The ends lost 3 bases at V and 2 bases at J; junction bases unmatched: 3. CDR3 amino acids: CASSLSGRAYNEQFF. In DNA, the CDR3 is TGTGCCAGCAGCTTGAGCGGGAGAGCCTACAATGAGCAGTTCTTC. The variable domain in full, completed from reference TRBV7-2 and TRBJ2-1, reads GAGVSQSPSNKVTEKGKDVELRCDPISGHTALYWYRQSLGQGLEFLIYFQGNSAPDKSGLPSDRFSAERTGGSVSTLTIQRTQQEDSAVYLCASSLSGRAYNEQFFGPGTRLTVL.

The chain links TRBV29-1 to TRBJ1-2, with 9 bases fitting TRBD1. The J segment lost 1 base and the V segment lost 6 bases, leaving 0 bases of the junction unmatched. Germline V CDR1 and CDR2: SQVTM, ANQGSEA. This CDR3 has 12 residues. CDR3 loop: CSVGQGNYGYTF. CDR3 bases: TGCAGCGTGGGACAGGGTAACTATGGCTACACCTTC.

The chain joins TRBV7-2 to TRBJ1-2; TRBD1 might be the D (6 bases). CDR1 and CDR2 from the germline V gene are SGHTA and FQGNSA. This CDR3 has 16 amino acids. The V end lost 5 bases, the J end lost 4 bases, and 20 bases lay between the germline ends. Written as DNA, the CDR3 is TGTGCCAGCAGCCCTTATGGATCAGGGGACCCCTATGGCTACACCTTC. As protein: CASSPYGSGDPYGYTF.